One and the same sample provided the 19 T cell receptor beta chains below, sequenced in a study of shared clonotypes between healthy human individuals. Assay used: immunoSEQ multiplex PCR; TCRdb lists only in-frame clones, some missing. The data show 2 million to 3 million clones, roughly 93% seen once. The specimen sequenced was naive CD4+ T cells from PBMCs. Subset given: CD45RA+ positively selected. The receptor set was obtained from a young man in good health. Some clones in this sample may be carry-over from other donors' samples.

V usage is TRBV28 and J usage is TRBJ1-2; D might be TRBD1 (5 bases). CDR3 length: 10 amino acids. The germline V gene has CDR1 MDHEN and CDR2 SYDVKM. The germline V and J ends were trimmed by 8 bases and 7 bases, with 8 bases remaining between them. The CDR3 region is CASHGGGYTF. The CDR3 nucleotides read TGTGCCAGCCACGGGGGTGGCTACACCTTC.

The V gene is TRBV2, the J gene TRBJ2-3; 7 bases match TRBD1. The CDR3 spans 14 residues. Germline CDR1 reads SNHLY; CDR2 reads FYNNEI. Trimming took 5 bases from V and 6 from J; bases not matched to a gene: 8. CDR3 protein: CASSRLQGTDTQYF. The CDR3 coding sequence is TGTGCCAGCAGTAGACTACAGGGGACCGATACGCAGTATTTT. The full variable domain, completed using reference TRBV2 and TRBJ2-3, is EPEVTQTPSHQVTQMGQEVILRCVPISNHLYFYWYRQILGQKVEFLVSFYNNEISEKSEIFDDQFSVERPDGSNFTLKIRSTKLEDSAMYFCASSRLQGTDTQYFGPGTRLTVL.

This chain links TRBV5-1 with TRBJ1-1, with D perhaps TRBD1 (6 bases). Trimming removed 4 bases at V and 6 bases at J, with 16 bases between. Germline V gene lookup returns CDR1 SGHRS and CDR2 YFSETQ. The CDR3 loop spans 14 amino acids. CDR3 amino acids: CASSMRTARSEAFF. The CDR3 nucleotides are TGCGCCAGCAGCATGAGGACAGCGAGATCTGAAGCTTTCTTT.

The CDR3, as DNA: TGTGCCAGCAGCCCGGGACAGCAGATGAACACTGAAGCTTTCTTT. Translating it yields CASSPGQQMNTEAFF. The chain couples TRBV6-5 to TRBJ1-1; 7 bases line up with TRBD1. This CDR3 has 15 residues. Germline CDR1 and CDR2: MNHEY and SVGAGI. V dropped 6 bases and J dropped 0; count of bases not matched to a gene: 7.

CDR3 coding DNA: TGCGCCAGCAGCTCCAGCGGGAGGGGGAGCTCCTACAATGAGCAGTTCTTC. Residues: CASSSSGRGSSYNEQFF. J is TRBJ2-1 and V is TRBV5-1; 10 bases are a match to TRBD2. The germline CDR1 and CDR2 sequences are SGHRS and YFSETQ. V lost 3 bases to trimming and J lost 0 bases; unmatched junction nucleotides: 6. CDR3 length: 17 residues.

V usage is TRBV5-1 and J usage is TRBJ2-7; 9 nucleotides line up with TRBD2. Germline V gene lookup returns CDR1 SGHRS and CDR2 YFSETQ. The CDR3 covers 15 residues. With V trimmed by 4 bases and J by 6 bases, 11 bases remained unmatched. CDR3 coding DNA: TGCGCCAGCAGCGCCGCCCCAGCGGGAGGTGGCGAGCAGTACTTC. The encoded protein is CASSAAPAGGGEQYF.

This clone was found once. This chain links TRBV7-2 with TRBJ2-7, with 8 positions matching TRBD2. This CDR3 has 16 amino acids. After removal of 3 bases from V and 1 base from J, the junction contained 8 bases not matched to a gene. Germline CDR1 reads SGHTA; CDR2 reads FQGNSA. Here the CDR3 DNA reads TGTGCCAGCAGCTTCTTAGCGGGATCCACTTCCTACGAGCAGTACTTC. The encoded protein is CASSFLAGSTSYEQYF.

This rearrangement joins TRBV2 to TRBJ2-3, with D unresolved. The CDR3 extends over 15 amino acids. Trimming removed 5 bases from V and 2 bases from J, with 14 bases in between. In germline, CDR1 is SNHLY, CDR2 FYNNEI. The CDR3 coding sequence is TGTGCCAGCAGTTTTGAGAGCCGGAACACAGATACGCAGTATTTT. It encodes CASSFESRNTDTQYF.

About this clone itself: This specimen includes other DNA sequences encoding the same CDR3. The gene calls are TRBV4-3 and TRBJ2-7; 9 bases agree with TRBD2. The germline V gene has CDR1 LGHNA and CDR2 YSLEER. Losses at the gene ends were 1 base for V and 0 bases for J; bases not matched to a gene: 1. This CDR3 comprises 15 residues. This CDR3 is CASSQVLAGSYEQYF. The CDR3 DNA sequence: TGCGCCAGCAGCCAAGTACTAGCGGGCTCCTACGAGCAGTACTTC.

This chain joins TRBV5-1 and TRBJ2-2; TRBD2 matches 7 bases. CDR1 is SGHRS, CDR2 YFSETQ, per germline. The CDR3 sequence is 16 residues long. V shed 4 bases, J shed 2 bases, and the junction held 8 bases outside the gene matches. CDR3 DNA sequence: TGCGCCAGCAGCCCGCTGCCTAGCGGCAACACCGGGGAGCTGTTTTTT. It codes for CASSPLPSGNTGELFF.

This clone was counted once. The V call is TRBV10-3, the J call TRBJ2-5; 9 bases line up with TRBD2. V was clipped by 3 bases and J by 4 bases; unmatched bases: 3. CDR1 ENHRY and CDR2 SYGVKD come from the germline V gene. CDR3 length equals 14 residues. CDR3 sequence (DNA): TGTGCCATCAGTGATGCGGGAGGGCGAGAGACCCAGTACTTC. Protein product: CAISDAGGRETQYF.

With regard to this clone: Other DNA sequences in this sample translate to the same CDR3. This chain connects TRBV2 to TRBJ1-5; 7 nucleotides agree with TRBD1. CDR3 size: 14 residues. From germline, CDR1 is SNHLY and CDR2 FYNNEI. V lost 4 bases and J lost 2; bases outside the gene matches: 2. The CDR3 reads CASSVDRGNQPQHF. In DNA, the CDR3 is TGTGCCAGCAGTGTAGACAGGGGCAATCAGCCCCAGCATTTT.

On this clone: Distinct nucleotide sequences in the sample also encode this CDR3. The chain has TRBV5-4 and TRBJ2-7; 14 nucleotides match TRBD2. The V and J ends lost 4 bases and 4 bases, in that order; junction bases with no gene match: 4. The germline V gene has CDR1 SGHNT and CDR2 YYREEE (reference sequence). CDR3 length equals 15 residues. CDR3 in amino acids: CASSAGLAGAYEQYF. Here the CDR3 DNA reads TGTGCCAGCAGCGCGGGACTAGCGGGAGCTTACGAGCAGTACTTC. Looking up the rest from reference TRBV5-4 and TRBJ2-7 gives the full variable domain: ETGVTQSPTHLIKTRGQQVTLRCSSQSGHNTVSWYQQALGQGPQFIFQYYREEENGRGNFPPRFSGLQFPNYSSELNVNALELDDSALYLCASSAGLAGAYEQYFGPGTRLTVT.

CDR3 nucleotides: TGTGCCAGCTCACCTTCGGCCGGCAAAAACTATGGCTACACCTTC. Translated: CASSPSAGKNYGYTF. This chain uses TRBV18 with TRBJ1-2, with D unresolved. Trimming shortened V by 3 bases and J by 2 bases, and 13 bases separated the two germline ends. CDR1 and CDR2 from the germline V gene are KGHSH and LQKENI. The CDR3 spans 15 residues.

This clone was recorded only once. The chain combines TRBV29-1 with TRBJ2-4; 10 positions match TRBD1. The ends lost 4 bases at V and 15 bases at J; junction bases unmatched: 6. Looked up from germline, CDR1 is SQVTM and CDR2 is ANQGSEA. The CDR3 spans 11 residues. The CDR3 spells CSVGGQGGPYF. The CDR3 DNA is TGCAGCGTTGGAGGACAGGGGGGACCGTACTTC.

The chain recombines TRBV7-9 with TRBJ2-7, with D possibly called TRBD1 or TRBD2 (5 bases each). V lost 3 bases, J lost 3 bases, and 9 bases lay in between. Germline V gene lookup returns CDR1 SEHNR and CDR2 FQNEAQ (reference sequence). The CDR3 runs 13 residues. The CDR3 is CASSLTGRYEQYF. The CDR3 nucleotides are TGTGCCAGCAGCTTGACGGGACGCTACGAGCAGTACTTC.

The rearrangement uses TRBV29-1 and TRBJ2-1; TRBD2 aligns across 12 bases. Germline trimming cut 2 bases from V and 6 bases from J; bases unmatched to any gene: 8. Per the germline V gene, CDR1 is SQVTM and CDR2 is ANQGSEA. This CDR3 is 16 amino acids long. DNA for the CDR3: TGCAGCGTTGAATTCCCTCTAGCGGGAGGGCCCAATGAGCAGTTCTTC. It yields the protein CSVEFPLAGGPNEQFF.

The chain joins TRBV10-3 to TRBJ1-6; TRBD1 matches 8 bases. The length of the CDR3 is 14 residues. V trimming: 7 bases; J trimming: 10 bases; junction bases outside the gene matches: 9. Looked up from germline, CDR1 is ENHRY and CDR2 is SYGVKD. The chain's CDR3 is CAITEDRDGSPLHF. CDR3 sequence (DNA): TGTGCCATCACGGAGGACAGGGACGGATCACCCCTCCACTTT.

The rearrangement links TRBV18 to TRBJ2-7, with TRBD1 matching 12 bases. Germline V gives CDR1 KGHSH, CDR2 LQKENI. Trimming at V came to 2 bases and at J to 6 bases, leaving 5 bases not matched to a gene. The CDR3 loop spans 15 amino acids. CDR3 protein: CASSPAGQGAGEQYF. Written as DNA, the CDR3 is TGTGCCAGCTCACCAGCGGGACAGGGGGCCGGCGAGCAGTACTTC.